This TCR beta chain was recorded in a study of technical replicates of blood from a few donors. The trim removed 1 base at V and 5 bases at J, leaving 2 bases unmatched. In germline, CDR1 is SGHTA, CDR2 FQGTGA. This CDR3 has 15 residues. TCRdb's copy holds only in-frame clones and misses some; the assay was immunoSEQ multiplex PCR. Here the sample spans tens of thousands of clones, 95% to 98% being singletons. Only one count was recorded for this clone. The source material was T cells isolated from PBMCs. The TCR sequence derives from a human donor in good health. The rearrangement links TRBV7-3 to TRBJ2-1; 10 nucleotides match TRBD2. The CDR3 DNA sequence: TGTGCCAGCAGCTTAAACCTAGCGGGGGACAATGAGCAGTTCTTC. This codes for CASSLNLAGDNEQFF.